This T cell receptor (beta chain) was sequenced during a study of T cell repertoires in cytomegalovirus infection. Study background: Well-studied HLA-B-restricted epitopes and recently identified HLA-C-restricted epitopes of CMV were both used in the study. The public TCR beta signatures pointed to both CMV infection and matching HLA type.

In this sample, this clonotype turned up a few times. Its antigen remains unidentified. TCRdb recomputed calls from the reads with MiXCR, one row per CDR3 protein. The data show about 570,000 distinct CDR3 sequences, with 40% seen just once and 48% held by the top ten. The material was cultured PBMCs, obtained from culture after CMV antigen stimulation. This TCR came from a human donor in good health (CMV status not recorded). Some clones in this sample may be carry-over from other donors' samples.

The CDR3: CASSSGQGSPRRYEKLFF. CDR3 coding DNA: TGTGCCAGCAGCTCGGGACAGGGGTCGCCACGCCGGTATGAAAAACTGTTTTTT. The chain has TRBV7-9 and TRBJ1-4; 10 bases align to TRBD1. Germline-derived CDR1 and CDR2 are SEHNR and FQNEAQ (reference sequence). J was trimmed by 6 bases and V by 4 bases; bases with no gene match: 14. This CDR3 has 18 residues.